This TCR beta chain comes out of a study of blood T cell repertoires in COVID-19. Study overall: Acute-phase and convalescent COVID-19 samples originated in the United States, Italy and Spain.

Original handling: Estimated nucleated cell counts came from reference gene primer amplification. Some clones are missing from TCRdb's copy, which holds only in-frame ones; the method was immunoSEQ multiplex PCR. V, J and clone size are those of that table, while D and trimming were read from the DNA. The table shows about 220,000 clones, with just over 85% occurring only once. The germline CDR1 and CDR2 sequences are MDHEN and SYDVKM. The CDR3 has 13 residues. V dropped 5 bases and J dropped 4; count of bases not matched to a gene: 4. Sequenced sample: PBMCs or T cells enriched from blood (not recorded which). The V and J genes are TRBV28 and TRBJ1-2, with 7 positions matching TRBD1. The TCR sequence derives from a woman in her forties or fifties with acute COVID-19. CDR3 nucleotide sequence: TGTGCCAGCAGTGGACAGGCTTTCTATGGCTACACCTTC. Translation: CASSGQAFYGYTF.